This passage covers 30 T cell receptor beta chains from one sample sequenced in a study of OX40 agonist ivuxolimab in advanced cancers. The table came from immunoSEQ multiplex PCR; TCRdb's copy has only in-frame clones and leaves some out. The data show fewer than 65,000 clones, 75% to 90% seen once. The material was CD4+ or CD8+ T cells sorted from blood, obtained in a trial of the OX40 agonist ivuxolimab. All receptors derive from an adult with an advanced solid tumor such as melanoma, head and neck, liver or kidney cancer.

This rearrangement joins TRBV7-6 to TRBJ2-1; 16 positions match TRBD2. Germline-derived CDR1 and CDR2 are SGHVS and FNYEAQ. Trimming removed 6 bases from V and 7 bases from J; junction bases left unmatched: 12. This CDR3 has 18 residues. This chain's CDR3 is CASSYLGTSGRARNEQFF. CDR3 DNA: TGTGCCAGCAGTTATCTAGGGACTAGCGGGAGGGCCCGAAATGAGCAGTTCTTC.

The chain couples TRBV18 to TRBJ1-1; the D is unclear. In germline, CDR1 is KGHSH, CDR2 LQKENI. The CDR3 spans 14 residues. The V gene lost 0 bases and the J gene lost 5 bases, with 10 bases spanning the gap. In nucleotides, the CDR3 is TGTGCCAGCTCACCACCCGGGCGAAATACTGAAGCTTTCTTT. Its translation: CASSPPGRNTEAFF.

V is TRBV29-1 and J is TRBJ2-3; maybe TRBD1 (6 bases). The germline V gene has CDR1 SQVTM and CDR2 ANQGSEA. This CDR3 comprises 13 residues. Trimming removed 3 bases from V and 6 bases from J, with 13 bases in between. CDR3 sequence: CSVDQGSADTQYF. The CDR3 nucleotides read TGCAGCGTTGATCAGGGGTCGGCGGATACGCAGTATTTT.

V and J are TRBV6-1 and TRBJ2-5; 8 positions agree with TRBD2. CDR3 size: 14 residues. Germline V gene sequence: CDR1 MNHNS, CDR2 SASEGT. The junction had 9 bases not matched to a gene; V was cut back by 9 bases and J by 3 bases. The CDR3 coding sequence is TGTGCCAGTCGCCCCCCCGGGGGGGAAGAGACCCAGTACTTC. Translating it yields CASRPPGGEETQYF.

The rearrangement links TRBV19 to TRBJ2-2, with D tentatively TRBD2 (5 bases). The CDR3 runs to 17 residues. V gave up 6 bases and J gave up 4 bases, with 21 bases separating them. The germline CDR1 and CDR2 sequences are LNHDA and SQIVND (reference sequence). DNA for the CDR3: TGTGCCAGTAGAAGCGGTGGAGAATTGGCGGGCACCGGGGAGCTGTTTTTT. It codes for CASRSGGELAGTGELFF.

The chain carries TRBV18 and TRBJ2-1; tentative D call: TRBD1 (6 bases). The germline V gene has CDR1 KGHSH and CDR2 LQKENI. The CDR3 is 15 amino acids. Trimming pared 2 bases from V and 5 bases from J, leaving 13 bases between. CDR3 nucleotide sequence: TGTGCCAGCTCACCAGGGCAGGGGCGGAACAATGAGCAGTTCTTC. The encoded protein is CASSPGQGRNNEQFF.

This clone was observed once. This sequence joins TRBV6-1 and TRBJ2-4; D call uncertain. The V end lost 8 bases, the J end lost 0 bases, and 11 bases lay between the germline ends. Germline loops: CDR1 MNHNS, CDR2 SASEGT. The CDR3 spans 14 residues. DNA for the CDR3: TGTGCCAGCCCGCACCCGATAGCCAAAAACATTCAGTACTTC. This translates into CASPHPIAKNIQYF.

The chain uses TRBV11-3 and TRBJ2-5; TRBD2 might be the D (6 bases). Trimming shortened V by 4 bases and J by 0 bases, and 9 bases separated the two germline ends. From germline, CDR1 is SGHNT and CDR2 YENEEA. This CDR3 region has 14 residues. The CDR3 nucleotides read TGTGCCAGCAGCTACGGGGGAAACCAAGAGACCCAGTACTTC. Its translation is CASSYGGNQETQYF.

The genes are TRBV7-2 and TRBJ1-3; no definite D call. Per germline, CDR1 SGHTA and CDR2 FQGNSA. V lost 1 base, J lost 0 bases, and 7 bases lay in between. The CDR3 runs 15 residues. The CDR3 reads CASSLDGLSGNTIYF. The CDR3 bases are TGTGCCAGCAGCTTAGACGGGCTCTCTGGAAACACCATATATTTT. Full variable domain (missing parts from reference TRBV7-2 and TRBJ1-3): GAGVSQSPSNKVTEKGKDVELRCDPISGHTALYWYRQSLGQGLEFLIYFQGNSAPDKSGLPSDRFSAERTGGSVSTLTIQRTQQEDSAVYLCASSLDGLSGNTIYFGEGSWLTVV.

The chain couples TRBV11-1 to TRBJ2-1; possible D gene TRBD1, 5 bases. V was trimmed by 5 bases and J by 0 bases, leaving 14 bases between them. CDR3 size: 16 residues. The germline CDR1 and CDR2 sequences are SGHAT and FQDESV (reference sequence). The CDR3 reads CASSPVTVLSYNEQFF. The CDR3 DNA sequence: TGTGCCAGCAGCCCCGTGACAGTTCTCTCCTACAATGAGCAGTTCTTC.

A single count supports this clone. The chain is built from TRBV11-3 and TRBJ1-5; D possibly corresponds to TRBD1 (6 bases). The CDR3 sequence is 16 residues long. The germline V gene has CDR1 SGHNT and CDR2 YENEEA. Trimming took off 7 bases at V and 6 bases at J, with 22 bases between the two ends. DNA of the CDR3: TGTGCCAGCAATACGGCAGAAGGGGGGCAACCTCAGCCCCAGCATTTT. It encodes CASNTAEGGQPQPQHF.

V gene TRBV30 combines with J gene TRBJ1-3; TRBD1 aligns across 9 bases. The CDR3 has 16 residues. Germline V CDR1 and CDR2: GTSNPN, SVGIG (reference sequence). V was pared by 2 bases and J by 3 bases, with 8 bases of the junction left unmatched. CDR3 in amino acids: CAWSPGTGLSGNTIYF. CDR3 in DNA: TGTGCCTGGAGTCCCGGGACAGGGCTCAGTGGAAACACCATATATTTT.

The chain employs TRBV9 and TRBJ2-7, with TRBD2 identical over 7 bases. The CDR3 runs 16 residues. V gave up 0 bases and J gave up 3 bases; unmatched junction bases: 9. Germline V gene data show CDR1 as SGDLS and CDR2 as YYNGEE. CDR3 coding DNA: TGTGCCAGCAGCGTAGGGGGAGGGGAGGGGATCTACGAGCAGTACTTC. As protein: CASSVGGGEGIYEQYF.

The chain combines TRBV30 with TRBJ1-5; tentative D call: TRBD1 (5 bases). The V end was cut by 2 bases, the J end by 6 bases, with 11 bases between. The CDR3 spans 13 residues. The germline gives CDR1 GTSNPN, CDR2 SVGIG (reference sequence). The CDR3 protein is CAWSNRGGQPQHF. Here the CDR3 DNA reads TGTGCCTGGAGTAATAGGGGCGGTCAGCCCCAGCATTTT.

This clone has just a few counts. J is TRBJ1-5 and V is TRBV7-9; D unresolved. CDR1 and CDR2 (germline): SEHNR, FQNEAQ (reference sequence). Between the trimmed V and J ends, which lost 0 bases and 9 bases, there was a span of 9 bases. The CDR3 contains 13 residues. This CDR3 reads CASSLAAVAPQHF. The CDR3 nucleotides read TGTGCCAGCAGCTTAGCTGCGGTCGCGCCCCAGCATTTT.

The rearrangement links TRBV2 to TRBJ1-4; D uncertain. Germline V CDR1 and CDR2: SNHLY, FYNNEI. The CDR3 has 14 amino acids. The V end lost 1 base, the J end lost 5 bases, and 8 bases lay between the germline ends. The CDR3 DNA reads TGTGCCAGCAGTGAAGTGTTTTCCAATGAAAAACTGTTTTTT. It yields the protein CASSEVFSNEKLFF.

The chain links TRBV10-3 to TRBJ2-2; D tentatively reads TRBD1 or TRBD2 (5 bases each). Germline CDR1 reads ENHRY; CDR2 reads SYGVKD. The CDR3 consists of 14 residues. The germline V and J ends were trimmed by 2 bases and 4 bases, with 8 bases remaining between them. The DNA for the CDR3 is TGTGCCATCAGTGAGAGGGACCCCACCGGGGAGCTGTTTTTT. It translates to CAISERDPTGELFF.

The rearrangement joins TRBV6-5 to TRBJ1-1; D remains ambiguous. Germline V lookup: CDR1 MNHEY, CDR2 SVGAGI. The CDR3 totals 13 residues. V was shortened by 0 bases and J by 6 bases, with 8 bases between the two germline ends. CDR3 bases: TGTGCCAGCAGTTACTCACCCGGGGCTGAAGCTTTCTTT. Amino acids: CASSYSPGAEAFF.

The chain has TRBV12-5 and TRBJ2-1; D is unclear. V dropped 7 bases and J dropped 6 bases, with 13 bases sitting between them. This CDR3 contains 13 residues. The V gene's germline CDR1 is LGHNT and CDR2 FRNRAP. This CDR3 is CASATPALNEQFF. The CDR3 coding sequence is TGTGCTAGTGCCACACCGGCTCTCAATGAGCAGTTCTTC.

This clone was picked up a small number of times. The chain joins TRBV19 to TRBJ1-1; TRBD1 agrees at 7 bases. Per germline, CDR1 LNHDA and CDR2 SQIVND (reference sequence). The V and J ends lost 3 bases and 5 bases, in that order; junction bases with no gene match: 6. The CDR3 extends over 14 amino acids. In nucleotides, the CDR3 is TGTGCCAGTAGTATCGGACAGGTGTCGACTGAAGCTTTCTTT. Its protein product is CASSIGQVSTEAFF.

J is TRBJ1-3 and V is TRBV2, with D unclear. Per the germline V gene, CDR1 is SNHLY and CDR2 is FYNNEI. V was pared by 7 bases and J by 0 bases, with 13 bases between. The CDR3 totals 15 residues. The CDR3: CASTRDVLSGNTIYF. For the CDR3, the DNA is TGTGCCAGCACCCGAGACGTACTCTCTGGAAACACCATATATTTT.

The rearrangement joins TRBV5-6 to TRBJ1-1, with D possibly TRBD1 on 5 matching bases. V lost 2 bases and J lost 2, with 13 bases in between. This CDR3 is 15 amino acids long. The germline CDR1 and CDR2 sequences are SGHDT and YYEEEE. CDR3 protein: CASSFRGTANTEAFF. The CDR3 nucleotides read TGTGCCAGCAGCTTCCGCGGGACCGCTAACACTGAAGCTTTCTTT.

This chain links TRBV7-8 with TRBJ1-4; D remains ambiguous. There are 15 residues in the CDR3. Germline-derived CDR1 and CDR2 are SGHVS and FQNEAQ. Deletions cut 5 bases from V and 7 bases from J, with 17 bases between. The CDR3 coding sequence is TGTGCCAGCAGCCCCGGGAGGGTGGGCGGTGAAAAACTGTTTTTT. This sequence encodes CASSPGRVGGEKLFF. Full variable domain (missing parts from reference TRBV7-8 and TRBJ1-4): GAGVSQSPRYKVAKRGQDVALRCDPISGHVSLFWYQQALGQGPEFLTYFQNEAQLDKSGLPSDRFFAERPEGSVSTLKIQRTQQEDSAVYLCASSPGRVGGEKLFFGSGTQLSVL.

J is TRBJ1-5 and V is TRBV18, with 7 positions matching TRBD1. Germline CDR1 and CDR2: KGHSH and LQKENI. CDR3 length: 14 residues. V lost 5 bases to trimming and J lost 7 bases; unmatched junction nucleotides: 8. The CDR3 DNA reads as TGTGCCAGCTCAGCAACAGGGGCTGAGCAGCCCCAGCATTTT. This gives the protein CASSATGAEQPQHF.

The J gene is TRBJ2-5, the V gene TRBV28; D remains ambiguous. This CDR3 has 13 residues. The V gene's germline CDR1 is MDHEN and CDR2 SYDVKM. V dropped 5 bases and J dropped 11 bases, with 18 bases sitting between them. For the CDR3, the DNA is TGTGCCAGCAGTCCCAACCCCACGGGTAAGCAGTACTTC. This codes for CASSPNPTGKQYF.

J is TRBJ1-1 and V is TRBV21-1. TRBV21-1 constitutes a pseudogene. The CDR3 contains 15 residues. CDR3 coding DNA: TGTGCCAGCAGCAATCAAGGGAAGTTGAACACTGAAGCTTTCTTT. It encodes CASSNQGKLNTEAFF.

The chain uses TRBV13 and TRBJ1-3, with D perhaps TRBD1 (5 bases). The CDR3 runs 14 residues. CDR1 and CDR2 from the germline V gene are PRHDT and FYEKMQ (reference sequence). V shed 1 base and J shed 2 bases, with 6 bases lying between them. CDR3 in amino acids: CASSLAGAGNTIYF. The CDR3, as DNA: TGTGCCAGCAGCTTAGCGGGGGCTGGAAACACCATATATTTT.

This chain links TRBV18 with TRBJ1-2, with D tentatively TRBD1 (5 bases). CDR3 size: 14 residues. V was clipped by 0 bases and J by 4 bases, with 9 bases between them. Germline V gene data show CDR1 as KGHSH and CDR2 as LQKENI. CDR3 loop: CASSPPQGTYGYTF. CDR3 bases: TGTGCCAGCTCACCACCCCAGGGTACCTATGGCTACACCTTC.

The V gene is TRBV5-6, the J gene TRBJ2-5; 8 bases line up with TRBD2. Per the germline V gene, CDR1 is SGHDT and CDR2 is YYEEEE. V was pared by 2 bases and J by 2 bases, with 2 bases of the junction left unmatched. This CDR3 region has 14 residues. The DNA of the CDR3 is TGTGCCAGCAGCTTCGGGGGGGGTCAAGAGACCCAGTACTTC. Translating it yields CASSFGGGQETQYF.

The V gene is TRBV9, the J gene TRBJ2-4; tentatively, D is TRBD2 (5 bases). The CDR3 is made up of 17 amino acids. Trimming left V 0 bases short and J 1 base short, with 14 bases between. The germline V gene has CDR1 SGDLS and CDR2 YYNGEE. CDR3: CASSVEGSPRAKNIQYF. CDR3 sequence (DNA): TGTGCCAGCAGCGTAGAAGGGAGCCCGAGGGCCAAAAACATTCAGTACTTC. Full variable domain (remainder filled in from reference TRBV9 and TRBJ2-4): DSGVTQTPKHLITATGQRVTLRCSPRSGDLSVYWYQQSLDQGLQFLIQYYNGEERAKGNILERFSAQQFPDLHSELNLSSLELGDSALYFCASSVEGSPRAKNIQYFGAGTRLSVL.